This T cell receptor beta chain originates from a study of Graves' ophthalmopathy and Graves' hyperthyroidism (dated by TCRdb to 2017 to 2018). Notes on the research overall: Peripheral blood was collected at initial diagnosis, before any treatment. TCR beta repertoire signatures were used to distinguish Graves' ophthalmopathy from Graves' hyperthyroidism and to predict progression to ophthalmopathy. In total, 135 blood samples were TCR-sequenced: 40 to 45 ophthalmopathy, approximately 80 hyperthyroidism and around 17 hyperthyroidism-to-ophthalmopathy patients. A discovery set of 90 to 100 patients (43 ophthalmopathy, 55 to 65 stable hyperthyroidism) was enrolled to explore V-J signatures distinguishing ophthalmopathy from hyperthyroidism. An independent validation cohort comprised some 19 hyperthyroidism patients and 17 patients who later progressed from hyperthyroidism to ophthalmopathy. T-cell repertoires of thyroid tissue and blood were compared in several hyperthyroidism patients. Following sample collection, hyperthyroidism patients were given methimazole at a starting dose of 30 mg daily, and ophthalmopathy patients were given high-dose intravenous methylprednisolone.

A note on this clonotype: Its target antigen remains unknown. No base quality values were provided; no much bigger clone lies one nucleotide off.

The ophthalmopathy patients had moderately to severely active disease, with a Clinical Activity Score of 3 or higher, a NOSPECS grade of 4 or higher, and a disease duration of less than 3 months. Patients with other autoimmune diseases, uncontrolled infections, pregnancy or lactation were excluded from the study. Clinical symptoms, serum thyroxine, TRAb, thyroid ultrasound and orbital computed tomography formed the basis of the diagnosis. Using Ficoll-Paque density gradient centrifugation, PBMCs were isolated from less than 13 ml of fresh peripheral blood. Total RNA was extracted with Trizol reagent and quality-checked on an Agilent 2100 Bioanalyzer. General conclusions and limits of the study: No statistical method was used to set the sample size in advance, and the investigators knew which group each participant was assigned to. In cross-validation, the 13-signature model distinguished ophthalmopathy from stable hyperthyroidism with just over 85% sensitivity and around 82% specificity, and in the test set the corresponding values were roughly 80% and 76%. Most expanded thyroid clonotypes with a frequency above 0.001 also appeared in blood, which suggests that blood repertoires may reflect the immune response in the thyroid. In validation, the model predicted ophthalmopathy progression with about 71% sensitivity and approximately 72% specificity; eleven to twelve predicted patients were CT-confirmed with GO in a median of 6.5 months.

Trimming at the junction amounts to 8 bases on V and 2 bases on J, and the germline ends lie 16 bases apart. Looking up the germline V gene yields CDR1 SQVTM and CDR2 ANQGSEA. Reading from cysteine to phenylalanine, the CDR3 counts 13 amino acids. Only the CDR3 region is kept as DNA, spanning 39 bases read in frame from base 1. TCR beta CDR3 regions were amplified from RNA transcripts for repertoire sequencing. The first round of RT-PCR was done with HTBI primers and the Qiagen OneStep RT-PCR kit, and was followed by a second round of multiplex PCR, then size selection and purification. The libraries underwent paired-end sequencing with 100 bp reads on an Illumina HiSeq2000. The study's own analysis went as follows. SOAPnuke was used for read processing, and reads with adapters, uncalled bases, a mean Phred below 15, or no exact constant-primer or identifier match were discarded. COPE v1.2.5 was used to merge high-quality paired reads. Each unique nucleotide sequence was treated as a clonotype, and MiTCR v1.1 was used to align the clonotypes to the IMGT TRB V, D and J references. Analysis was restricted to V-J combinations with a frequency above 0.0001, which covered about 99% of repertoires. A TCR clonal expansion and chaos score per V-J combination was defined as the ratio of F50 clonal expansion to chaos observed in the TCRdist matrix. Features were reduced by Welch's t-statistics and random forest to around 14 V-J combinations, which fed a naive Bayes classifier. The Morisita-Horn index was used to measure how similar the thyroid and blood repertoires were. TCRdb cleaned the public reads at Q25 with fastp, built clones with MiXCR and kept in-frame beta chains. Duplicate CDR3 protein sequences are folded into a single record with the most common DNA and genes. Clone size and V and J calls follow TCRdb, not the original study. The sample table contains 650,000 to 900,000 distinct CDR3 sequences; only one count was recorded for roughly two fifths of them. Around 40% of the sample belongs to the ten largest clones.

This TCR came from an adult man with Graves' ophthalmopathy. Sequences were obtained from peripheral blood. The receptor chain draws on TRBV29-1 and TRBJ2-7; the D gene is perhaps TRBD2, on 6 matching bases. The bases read TGCAGCTTGGGGGGTAGCGGAACCTACGAGCAGTACTTC. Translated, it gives CSLGGSGTYEQYF.